This T cell receptor beta chain was identified in a study of OX40 agonist ivuxolimab in advanced cancers. On the study more broadly: In this cohort, patients received ivuxolimab, an agonistic anti-OX40 (CD134) antibody. With a range of roughly 20 to 90, age averaged roughly 60 years, and around 83% were male.

This table comes from immunoSEQ multiplex PCR, and its TCRdb copy is limited to in-frame clones, with some not included. The sample contains about 47,000 clones, roughly 84% of which appear only once. The CDR3 spans 13 residues. Germline CDR1 SGHAT, CDR2 FQNNGV. Trimming took 0 bases from V and 6 from J; bases not matched to a gene: 0. V is TRBV11-2 and J is TRBJ1-1, with 8 bases matching TRBD1. The specimen was CD4+ or CD8+ T cells sorted from blood, collected in a trial of the OX40 agonist ivuxolimab. The clonotype originates from an adult with an advanced solid tumor such as melanoma, head and neck, liver or kidney cancer. CDR3: CASSLEQGAEAFF. In DNA, the CDR3 is TGTGCCAGCAGCTTAGAACAGGGGGCTGAAGCTTTCTTT.